This T cell receptor beta chain was recovered during a study of PD-L1 blockade in urothelial cancer. Study summary: Blood analysis occurred 3 weeks (second dose) and 6 weeks after treatment start.

Each PCR received spiked synthetic TCR analog templates. Profiling relied on immunoSEQ multiplex PCR, and the TCRdb table lists in-frame clones only, not all of them. The table has about 91,000 clones, 75% to 90% seen once. V was trimmed by 3 bases and J by 3 bases, leaving 17 bases between them. There are 17 residues in the CDR3. Germline CDR1 is MGHDK and CDR2 is SYGVNS. Note on this clone: Its antigen is not identified.

Study-wide points: Enhanced expansion of tumor-associated blood clones at 3 weeks characterized durable-benefit patients. Improved survival was predicted by pretreatment blood TCR clonality below the median.

Time point: peripheral blood 6 weeks after treatment start. The chain links TRBV25-1 to TRBJ2-2, with D perhaps matching TRBD1 (5 bases). Material: PBMCs, obtained around atezolizumab (anti-PD-L1) treatment. This TCR was recovered from a man between 70 and 80 years old with urothelial cancer. The CDR3: CASSDAPVGADTGELFF. CDR3 sequence (DNA): TGTGCCAGCAGTGATGCCCCGGTAGGGGCAGACACCGGGGAGCTGTTTTTT.